The subject of this entry is one T cell receptor (beta chain). Its cognate antigen is unknown. These data originate in a study of cytomegalovirus exposure and HLA in healthy donors. General study findings and limits: It was confirmed in vitro that a few of the CMV-associated chains were specific for CMV antigens. An analysis that came later showed most CMV-associated TCR beta chains appearing HLA-restricted.

The CDR3 extends over 15 amino acids. V shed 2 bases, J shed 12 bases, and the junction held 14 bases outside the gene matches. Germline loops: CDR1 MDHEN, CDR2 SYDVKM. Amplification used 60 Vbeta primers and 13 Jbeta primers. The protocol was immunoSEQ multiplex PCR, while the TCRdb copy is restricted to in-frame clones and leaves out a portion. The table includes 160,000 or so clones, about 77% detected once. Input material: PBMCs. The genes are TRBV28 and TRBJ2-7; TRBD2 matches at 9 bases. The receptor's source is a woman aged 45 to 65 in good health and CMV-seronegative. The CDR3 region has the DNA TGTGCCAGCAGTTTACCCCCGGGTGCTAGCGGGGTTGCGTACTTC. It is translated as CASSLPPGASGVAYF.